One sample yielded the 22 T cell receptor beta chains listed below, sequenced in a study of naive and memory T cell subsets. RNA was extracted from around 2.5 ml of whole blood of healthy adults. For blood and skin samples, reverse transcription used TCR alpha and beta constant primers. TCRdb used MiXCR to reprocess the 5' RACE reads, holding one entry per CDR3 protein. This sample has more than 20,000 distinct CDR3 sequences, with roughly a quarter found just once. The receptors derive from a female donor in good health.

This clonotype was recorded a few times. The rearrangement joins TRBV29-1 to TRBJ1-1; 7 bases align to TRBD1. The germline CDR1 and CDR2 sequences are SQVTM and ANQGSEA. The CDR3 spans 17 residues. V lost 1 base, J lost 1 base, and 12 bases stayed unmatched. CDR3 in amino acids: CSVEGSDRVWENTEAFF. Here the CDR3 DNA reads TGCAGCGTTGAAGGTTCTGACAGGGTATGGGAGAACACTGAAGCTTTCTTT.

The chain uses TRBV5-1 and TRBJ1-2; a possible D gene is TRBD1 (6 bases). The CDR3 loop spans 13 amino acids. The germline gives CDR1 SGHRS, CDR2 YFSETQ. Trimming left V 4 bases short and J 14 bases short, with 21 bases between. The CDR3 nucleotides read TGCGCCAGCAGCCTTGCGGGGACACGCGGGGCAACCTTC. This gives the protein CASSLAGTRGATF.

This clonotype was detected many times. It is unclear where the CDR3 begins or ends on the DNA, so no DNA is shown, and the CDR3 is as TCRdb lists it. CDR3 protein: CASILGQGSEQFF. The chain joins TRBV6-6 to TRBJ2-1; the table's D call TRBD1 went unverified against the DNA. Germline lookup yields CDR1 MNHNY and CDR2 SVGAGI (reference sequence). With termini counted, the CDR3 has 13 amino acids.

This chain links TRBV5-1 with TRBJ1-1, with D maybe TRBD1 (6 bases). Trimming cost V 5 bases and J 2 bases, with 13 bases left between them. The CDR3 is made up of 14 amino acids. Germline V gene sequence: CDR1 SGHRS, CDR2 YFSETQ. This CDR3 reads CASSYGQPNTEAFF. In nucleotides, the CDR3 is TGCGCCAGCAGTTACGGACAGCCAAACACTGAAGCTTTCTTT.

The chain has TRBV5-5 and TRBJ1-1; D call uncertain. Germline V gene sequence: CDR1 SGHKS, CDR2 YYEKEE (reference sequence). The germline V and J ends were trimmed by 4 bases and 2 bases, with 9 bases remaining between them. The CDR3 contains 13 residues. Written as DNA, the CDR3 is TGTGCCAGCAGCCTTTACAGCAACACTGAAGCTTTCTTT. It translates to CASSLYSNTEAFF.

A few counts support this clonotype. The chain is built from TRBV7-9 and TRBJ2-1; D is undetermined. Trimming left V 1 base short and J 0 bases short, with 4 bases between. The CDR3 is made up of 14 amino acids. Germline V gene lookup returns CDR1 SEHNR and CDR2 FQNEAQ (reference sequence). The CDR3, as DNA: TGTGCCAGCAGCTTAGGGAGCTCCTACAATGAGCAGTTCTTC. It translates to CASSLGSSYNEQFF.

This clonotype has just a few counts. CDR3 sequence: CSARDQLAGGADTQYF. CDR3 in DNA: TGCAGTGCTAGAGACCAACTAGCGGGGGGGGCAGATACGCAGTATTTT. J is TRBJ2-3 and V is TRBV20-1; 13 positions match TRBD2. Germline values: CDR1 DFQATT, CDR2 SNEGSKA (reference sequence). The CDR3 totals 16 residues. V lost 0 bases and J lost 4; bases outside the gene matches: 4.

This clonotype appeared many times. The rearrangement links TRBV29-1 to TRBJ2-1, with 7 bases aligning to TRBD2. The CDR3 covers 12 residues. CDR1 and CDR2 from the germline V gene are SQVTM and ANQGSEA. The junction had 8 bases not matched to a gene; V was cut back by 5 bases and J by 10 bases. The CDR3 bases are TGCAGCGTTCTATCGGGACTACCAGAGCAGTTCTTC. Protein sequence: CSVLSGLPEQFF.

The chain recombines TRBV20-1 with TRBJ2-7; 8 nucleotides match TRBD2. J gave up 4 bases and V 1 base, and 6 bases lay outside the gene matches. The V gene's germline CDR1 is DFQATT and CDR2 SNEGSKA (reference sequence). This CDR3 has 14 residues. CDR3 coding DNA: TGCAGTGCTAGAGGTCCGGGACTAGGGTACGAGCAGTACTTC. It codes for CSARGPGLGYEQYF.

This clonotype ranks as medium-sized (0.01 to 0.1%). The chain has TRBV30 and TRBJ1-1, with D perhaps matching TRBD1 (6 bases). Trimming removed 4 bases from V and 7 bases from J, with 7 bases in between. Germline V lookup: CDR1 GTSNPN, CDR2 SVGIG (reference sequence). There are 10 residues in the CDR3. The CDR3 reads CAWNRVEAFF. CDR3 in DNA: TGTGCCTGGAACAGGGTTGAAGCTTTCTTT.

This clonotype was found a few times. The rearrangement uses TRBV7-3 and TRBJ1-1; D is unresolved. V was cut by 2 bases and J by 1 base, with 5 bases left in between. Germline V gene data show CDR1 as SGHTA and CDR2 as FQGTGA. This CDR3 has 13 amino acids. CDR3 nucleotides: TGTGCCAGCAGCTTAGTTGGGAACACTGAAGCTTTCTTT. Protein product: CASSLVGNTEAFF.

The chain is built from TRBV10-1 and TRBJ2-1; D not resolved. CDR3 size: 14 residues. Trimming took 5 bases from V and 9 from J, leaving 17 bases between them. CDR1 and CDR2 from the germline V gene are WNHNN and SYGVQD (reference sequence). The CDR3 here is CASSPGRQDIEQFF. As DNA, the CDR3 is TGCGCCAGCAGTCCGGGTCGGCAAGACATTGAGCAGTTCTTC.

The V and J genes are TRBV20-1 and TRBJ2-3; a weak D match, TRBD1 (6 bases). Germline-derived CDR1 and CDR2 are DFQATT and SNEGSKA (reference sequence). CDR3 length equals 12 residues. This CDR3 reads CSERTVTDTQYF. The CDR3 nucleotides are TGCAGCGAGCGGACAGTCACAGATACGCAGTATTTT.

The chain uses TRBV6-5 and TRBJ1-1; perhaps TRBD1 as D (6 bases). Trimming pared 7 bases from V and 5 bases from J, leaving 17 bases between. Germline V gene data show CDR1 as MNHEY and CDR2 as SVGAGI. The CDR3 is made up of 14 amino acids. The CDR3 region has the DNA TGTGCCAGCAAACCAGGGGCCGGGTGGACTGAAGCTTTCTTT. This encodes CASKPGAGWTEAFF.

This clonotype is medium-sized. J is TRBJ1-6 and V is TRBV20-1; D gene unclear. Germline-derived CDR1 and CDR2 are DFQATT and SNEGSKA (reference sequence). This CDR3 is 13 amino acids long. The germline V and J ends were trimmed by 0 bases and 7 bases, with 7 bases remaining between them. The CDR3 region is CSARDQVNSPLHF. CDR3 DNA sequence: TGCAGTGCTAGAGATCAAGTGAATTCACCCCTCCACTTT.

This clonotype was counted at least ten times. This chain connects TRBV18 to TRBJ1-1, with 8 bases identical to TRBD1. CDR3 length: 15 residues. With 2 bases clipped from V and 1 base from J, the junction kept 3 bases outside the gene matches. Per the germline V gene, CDR1 is KGHSH and CDR2 is LQKENI. The CDR3 bases are TGTGCCAGCTCACCAGGCAGGGGGCCGAACACTGAAGCTTTCTTT. This translates into CASSPGRGPNTEAFF.

In this sample, this clonotype turned up many times. The chain recombines TRBV29-1 with TRBJ2-5; 7 positions match TRBD1. After removal of 5 bases from V and 7 bases from J, the junction contained 7 bases not matched to a gene. The germline CDR1 and CDR2 sequences are SQVTM and ANQGSEA. The CDR3 extends over 12 amino acids. The CDR3 spells CSVMTGSGTQYF. The CDR3 DNA follows: TGCAGCGTTATGACAGGGAGCGGGACCCAGTACTTC.

The rearrangement links TRBV20-1 to TRBJ2-7, with D unclear. Germline V CDR1 and CDR2: DFQATT, SNEGSKA (reference sequence). The length of the CDR3 is 13 residues. V lost 6 bases and J lost 4, with 16 bases in between. The CDR3 protein is CSATGPNPYEQYF. The CDR3 coding sequence is TGCAGTGCGACCGGACCCAACCCGTACGAGCAGTACTTC.

This clonotype was seen a few times. J is TRBJ2-2 and V is TRBV6-4, with 7 bases matching TRBD1. The germline CDR1 and CDR2 sequences are MRHNA and SNTAGT. This CDR3 has 16 amino acids. V lost 6 bases and J lost 1; bases outside the gene matches: 8. The CDR3 DNA is TGTGCCAGCAGCACAGGGGCGGTAGAGAACACCGGGGAGCTGTTTTTT. This gives the protein CASSTGAVENTGELFF.

This clonotype was picked up a small number of times. The conserved final phenylalanine or tryptophan is absent from the CDR3, which likely points to a read error. Because the CDR3's place on the DNA is in doubt, the DNA is left out and the CDR3 is given as listed by TCRdb. The chain combines TRBV6-6 with TRBJ1-4; TRBD1 reflects the table's D call only, with no check against the DNA. A total of 13 residues make up the CDR3, ends included. Germline CDR1 is MNHNY and CDR2 is SVGAGI (reference sequence). The CDR3 here is CASNHENIGIPPL.

This clonotype was seen more than once but under ten times. The chain recombines TRBV15 with TRBJ2-1; 8 positions match TRBD1. Germline CDR1 reads LNHNV; CDR2 reads YYDKDF (reference sequence). The CDR3 loop spans 16 amino acids. With 0 bases clipped from V and 9 bases from J, the junction kept 10 bases outside the gene matches. The CDR3 loop reads CATSRDGQQGVAEQFF. CDR3 DNA sequence: TGTGCCACCAGCAGAGATGGGCAACAGGGGGTGGCTGAGCAGTTCTTC.

Judged by abundance, this clonotype is medium-sized. The chain joins TRBV30 to TRBJ2-1; 11 bases align to TRBD2. CDR1 and CDR2 (germline): GTSNPN, SVGIG (reference sequence). Trimming at V came to 3 bases and at J to 4 bases, leaving 2 bases not matched to a gene. The CDR3 spans 14 residues. CDR3 nucleotides: TGTGCCTGGAGGACTAGCGGGGTATACAATGAGCAGTTCTTC. This encodes CAWRTSGVYNEQFF. The full variable domain, with the rest looked up from reference TRBV30 and TRBJ2-1, is SQTIHQWPATLVQPVGSPLSLECTVEGTSNPNLYWYRQAAGRGLQLLFYSVGIGQISSEVPQNLSASRPQDRQFILSSKKLLLSDSGFYLCAWRTSGVYNEQFFGPGTRLTVL.